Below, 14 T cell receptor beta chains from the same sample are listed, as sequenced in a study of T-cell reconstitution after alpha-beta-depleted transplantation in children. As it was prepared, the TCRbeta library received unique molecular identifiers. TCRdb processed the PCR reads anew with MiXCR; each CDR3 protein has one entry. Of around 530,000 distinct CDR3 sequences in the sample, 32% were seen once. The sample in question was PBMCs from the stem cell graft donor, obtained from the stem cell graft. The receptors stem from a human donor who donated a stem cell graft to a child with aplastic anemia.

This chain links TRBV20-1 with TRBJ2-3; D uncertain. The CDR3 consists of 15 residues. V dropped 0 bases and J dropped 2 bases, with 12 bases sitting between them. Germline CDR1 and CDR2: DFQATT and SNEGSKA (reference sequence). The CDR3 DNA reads TGCAGTGCTAGAGATTTAGTCCGATTCACAGATACGCAGTATTTT. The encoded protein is CSARDLVRFTDTQYF.

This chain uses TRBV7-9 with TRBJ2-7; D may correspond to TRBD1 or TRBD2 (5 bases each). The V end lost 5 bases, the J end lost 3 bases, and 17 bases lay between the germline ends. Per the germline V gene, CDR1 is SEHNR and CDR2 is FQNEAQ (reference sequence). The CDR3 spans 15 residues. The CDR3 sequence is CASSPHRDGYYEQYV. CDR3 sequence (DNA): TGTGCCAGCAGCCCCCACCGGGACGGCTACTACGAGCAGTACGTC.

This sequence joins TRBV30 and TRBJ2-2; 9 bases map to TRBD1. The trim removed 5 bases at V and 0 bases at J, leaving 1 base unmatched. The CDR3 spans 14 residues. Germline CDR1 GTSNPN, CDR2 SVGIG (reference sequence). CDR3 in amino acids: CAWGDRANTGELFF. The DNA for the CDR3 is TGTGCCTGGGGGGACAGGGCGAACACCGGGGAGCTGTTTTTT.

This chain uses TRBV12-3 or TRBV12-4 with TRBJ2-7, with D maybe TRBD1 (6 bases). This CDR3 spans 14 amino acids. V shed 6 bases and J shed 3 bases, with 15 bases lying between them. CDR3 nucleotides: TGTGCCAGCAGCCCAGAACAGGGCCACTACGAGCAGTACTTC. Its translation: CASSPEQGHYEQYF.

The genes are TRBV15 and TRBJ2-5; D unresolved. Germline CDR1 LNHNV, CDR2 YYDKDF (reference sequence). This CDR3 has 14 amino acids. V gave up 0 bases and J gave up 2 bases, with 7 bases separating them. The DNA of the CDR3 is TGTGCCACCAGCAGAGACGTCACTCAAGAGACCCAGTACTTC. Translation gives CATSRDVTQETQYF.

The CDR3, as DNA: TGTGCCAGCAGTTTGATGGGGGAGAGTGAGCAGTTCTTC. As protein: CASSLMGESEQFF. The rearrangement uses TRBV12-3 or TRBV12-4 and TRBJ2-1, with D perhaps assigned TRBD1 or TRBD2 (5 bases each). V lost 3 bases and J 9 bases, leaving 12 bases between the germline ends. The CDR3 extends over 13 amino acids.

DNA for the CDR3: TGTGCCAGCCGAGCCCAGGGGGGCACCGGGGAGCTGTTTTTT. Translated, it gives CASRAQGGTGELFF. V is TRBV7-2 and J is TRBJ2-2, with D perhaps matching TRBD1 (7 bases). The V gene lost 8 bases and the J gene lost 4 bases, with 14 bases spanning the gap. Per the germline V gene, CDR1 is SGHTA and CDR2 is FQGNSA. CDR3 size: 14 residues.

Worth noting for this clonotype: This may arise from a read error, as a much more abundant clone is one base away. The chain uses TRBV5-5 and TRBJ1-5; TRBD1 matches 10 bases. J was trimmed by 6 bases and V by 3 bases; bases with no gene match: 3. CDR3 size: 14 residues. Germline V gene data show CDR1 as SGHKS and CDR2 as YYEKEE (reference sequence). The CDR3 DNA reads TGTGCCAGCAGCTGGGGACAGGGGAGTCAGCCCCAGCATTTT. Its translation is CASSWGQGSQPQHF.

CDR3 in amino acids: CSARDPGTGIYNEQFF. CDR3 nucleotide sequence: TGCAGTGCTAGAGATCCCGGGACAGGGATCTACAATGAGCAGTTCTTC. The chain links TRBV20-1 to TRBJ2-1; the match to TRBD1 covers 9 bases. With 0 bases clipped from V and 3 bases from J, the junction kept 6 bases outside the gene matches. The CDR3 sequence is 16 residues long. Germline CDR1 is DFQATT and CDR2 is SNEGSKA (reference sequence).

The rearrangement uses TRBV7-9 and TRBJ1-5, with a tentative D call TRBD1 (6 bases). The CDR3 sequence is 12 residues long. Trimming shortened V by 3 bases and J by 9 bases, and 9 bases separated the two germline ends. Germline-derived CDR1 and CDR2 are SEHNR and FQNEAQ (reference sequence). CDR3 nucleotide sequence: TGTGCCAGCAGCTTGGGGGGCCTGCCCCAGCATTTT. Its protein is CASSLGGLPQHF.

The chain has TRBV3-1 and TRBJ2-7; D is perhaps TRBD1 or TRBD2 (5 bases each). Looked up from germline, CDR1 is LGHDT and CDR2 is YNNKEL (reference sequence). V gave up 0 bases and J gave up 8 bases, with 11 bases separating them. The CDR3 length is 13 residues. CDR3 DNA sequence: TGTGCCAGCAGCCAAGATCCGGGACGACAGCAGTACGTC. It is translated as CASSQDPGRQQYV.

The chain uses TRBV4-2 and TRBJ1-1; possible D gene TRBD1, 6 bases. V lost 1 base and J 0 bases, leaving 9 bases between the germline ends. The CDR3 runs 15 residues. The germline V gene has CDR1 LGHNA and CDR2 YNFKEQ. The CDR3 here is CASSQVTGLNTEAFF. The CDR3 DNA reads TGTGCCAGCAGCCAAGTGACAGGATTGAACACTGAAGCTTTCTTT.

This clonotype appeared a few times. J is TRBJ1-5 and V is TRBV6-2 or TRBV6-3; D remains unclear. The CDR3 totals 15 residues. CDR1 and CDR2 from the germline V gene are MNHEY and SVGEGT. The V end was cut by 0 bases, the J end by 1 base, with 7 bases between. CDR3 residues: CASSYSEESNQPQHF. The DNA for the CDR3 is TGTGCCAGCAGTTACTCGGAAGAAAGCAATCAGCCCCAGCATTTT.

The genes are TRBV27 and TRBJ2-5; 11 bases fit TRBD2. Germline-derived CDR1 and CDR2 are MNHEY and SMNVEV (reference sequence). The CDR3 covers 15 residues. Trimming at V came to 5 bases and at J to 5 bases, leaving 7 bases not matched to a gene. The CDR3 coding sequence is TGTGCCAGCAGTGCCACTAGCGGGAGTTGGGAGACCCAGTACTTC. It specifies CASSATSGSWETQYF.